This TCR beta chain was identified during a study of cytomegalovirus exposure and HLA in healthy donors. Both 60 Vbeta primers and 13 Jbeta primers went into the PCR. TCRdb's copy holds only in-frame clones and misses some; the assay was immunoSEQ multiplex PCR. This table has around 150,000 clones, roughly 80% appearing once. CDR1 is SNHLY, CDR2 FYNNEI, per germline. Trimming shortened V by 4 bases and J by 0 bases, and 3 bases separated the two germline ends. CDR3 size: 13 residues. Source material: PBMCs. The chain is built from TRBV2 and TRBJ1-4, with D hard to call. The sequence came from a woman aged 35 to 49 in good health and CMV-seronegative. The CDR3 DNA follows: TGTGCCAGCAGTGCCGCAACTAATGAAAAACTGTTTTTT. Its translation is CASSAATNEKLFF.